One sample yielded the 20 T cell receptor beta chains listed below, sequenced in a study of blood T cell repertoires in COVID-19. The data were produced by immunoSEQ multiplex PCR, yet TCRdb's version contains in-frame clones alone and is incomplete. The data show tens of thousands of clones, 75% to 90% seen once. The sequenced sample consisted of peripheral blood. These receptors all stem from a woman at least 80 years old with acute or convalescent COVID-19.

The CDR3 is CASSVEGQGRSPLHF. The CDR3 coding sequence is TGTGCCAGCAGCGTCGAGGGACAGGGGAGATCACCCCTCCACTTT. This chain connects TRBV9 to TRBJ1-6, with 10 positions matching TRBD1. The CDR3 is 15 amino acids. CDR1 SGDLS and CDR2 YYNGEE come from the germline V gene. Trimming removed 2 bases from V and 10 bases from J; junction bases left unmatched: 6. The whole variable domain, remainder taken from reference TRBV9 and TRBJ1-6, is DSGVTQTPKHLITATGQRVTLRCSPRSGDLSVYWYQQSLDQGLQFLIQYYNGEERAKGNILERFSAQQFPDLHSELNLSSLELGDSALYFCASSVEGQGRSPLHFGNGTRLTVT.

As to this clone: The same CDR3 can be traced to other DNA sequences in this sample. The chain couples TRBV3-1 (or the pseudogene TRBV3-2) to TRBJ1-2; 7 positions match TRBD1. J lost 4 bases, V lost 4 bases, and 3 bases had no gene match. The CDR3 has 13 amino acids. In germline, CDR1 is LGHDT, CDR2 YNNKEL (reference sequence). The CDR3 coding sequence is TGTGCCAGCAGCCCGACAGGGACCTATGGCTACACCTTC. Translation gives CASSPTGTYGYTF.

The rearrangement links TRBV5-6 to TRBJ1-4; TRBD1 matches 8 bases. V lost 4 bases to trimming and J lost 8 bases; unmatched junction nucleotides: 10. This CDR3 region has 15 residues. Germline loops: CDR1 SGHDT, CDR2 YYEEEE. CDR3 amino acids: CASSNLGQGWEKLFF. CDR3 nucleotide sequence: TGTGCCAGCAGCAATCTCGGACAGGGCTGGGAAAAACTGTTTTTT.

V and J are TRBV11-3 and TRBJ2-3, with TRBD1 matching over 7 bases. The CDR3 covers 14 residues. From germline, CDR1 is SGHNT and CDR2 YENEEA. V dropped 5 bases and J dropped 4; count of bases not matched to a gene: 6. CDR3 amino acids: CASSLQGVADTQYF. The DNA of the CDR3 is TGTGCCAGCAGCCTGCAGGGGGTCGCAGATACGCAGTATTTT.

This clone was counted a single time. The chain is built from TRBV7-8 and TRBJ1-1, with 10 bases fitting TRBD1. V dropped 5 bases and J dropped 5; count of bases not matched to a gene: 5. The CDR3 runs 14 residues. The germline V gene has CDR1 SGHVS and CDR2 FQNEAQ. For the CDR3, the DNA is TGTGCCAGCAGCACGGACAGGGGGGGAACTGAAGCTTTCTTT. This sequence encodes CASSTDRGGTEAFF.

The chain employs TRBV3-1 (or the pseudogene TRBV3-2) and TRBJ2-1; 13 bases are a match to TRBD2. V lost 1 base to trimming and J lost 8 bases; unmatched junction nucleotides: 5. Germline lookup yields CDR1 LGHDT and CDR2 YNNKEL (reference sequence). The CDR3 runs 16 residues. The CDR3 nucleotides read TGTGCCAGCAGCCAAGGGACTAGCGGGGGCATCTATGAGCAGTTCTTC. Translation gives CASSQGTSGGIYEQFF.

In its sample, this clone was seen a few times. A read error may produce the germline difference seen at one junction end. The chain employs TRBV10-3 and TRBJ2-4; 13 bases are shared with TRBD2. Germline lookup yields CDR1 ENHRY and CDR2 SYGVKD. The CDR3 consists of 17 residues. The CDR3 reads CAISETSGGAAKNIQYF. The DNA for the CDR3 is TGTGCCATCAGTGAAACTAGCGGGGGGGCAGCCAAAAACATTCAGTACTTT.

The gene calls are TRBV28 and TRBJ2-7, with 7 positions matching TRBD1. From germline, CDR1 is MDHEN and CDR2 SYDVKM. This CDR3 spans 12 amino acids. V lost 8 bases and J lost 2; bases outside the gene matches: 3. This chain's CDR3 is CASEGQTYEQYF. In nucleotides, the CDR3 is TGTGCCAGCGAGGGACAGACCTACGAGCAGTACTTC.

In nucleotides, the CDR3 is TGTGCCAGCTCACCCAGAGCGGGAGGCACAGATACGCAGTATTTT. Translated: CASSPRAGGTDTQYF. The rearrangement uses TRBV18 and TRBJ2-3; TRBD2 agrees at 8 bases. Germline CDR1 reads KGHSH; CDR2 reads LQKENI. The CDR3 contains 15 residues. V shed 3 bases, J shed 1 base, and the junction held 3 bases outside the gene matches.

This chain connects TRBV6-6 to TRBJ2-1; 8 bases are a match to TRBD1. The V segment lost 9 bases and the J segment 4 bases; nucleotides outside the gene matches: 8. Germline V gene lookup returns CDR1 MNHNY and CDR2 SVGAGI (reference sequence). The CDR3 runs to 14 residues. The CDR3 here is CASSGTGKYNEQFF. For the CDR3, the DNA is TGTGCCAGTTCGGGGACAGGAAAATACAATGAGCAGTTCTTC.

The genes are TRBV7-9 and TRBJ1-2; the D is unclear. The CDR3 consists of 15 residues. CDR1 and CDR2 from the germline V gene are SEHNR and FQNEAQ (reference sequence). V lost 4 bases and J 2 bases, leaving 14 bases between the germline ends. For the CDR3, the DNA is TGTGCCAGCAGCTCCCCTGGGAGGACGAACTATGGCTACACCTTC. Encoded protein: CASSSPGRTNYGYTF.

V is TRBV15 and J is TRBJ2-1; 10 bases line up with TRBD2. Germline-derived CDR1 and CDR2 are LNHNV and YYDKDF (reference sequence). J lost 7 bases, V lost 2 bases, and 5 bases had no gene match. The CDR3 runs to 15 residues. The CDR3 is CATSRYGTSVNEQFF. The CDR3 region has the DNA TGTGCCACCAGCAGATATGGGACTAGCGTAAATGAGCAGTTCTTC.

This clone was seen only a few times. The gene calls are TRBV2 and TRBJ2-2; D is undetermined. V gave up 7 bases and J gave up 4 bases, with 10 bases separating them. The V gene's germline CDR1 is SNHLY and CDR2 FYNNEI. The CDR3 has 13 residues. The CDR3 region is CASTRHPTGELFF. The CDR3 bases are TGTGCCAGCACGAGACACCCCACCGGGGAGCTGTTTTTT.

V usage is TRBV5-1 and J usage is TRBJ1-6, with D possibly being TRBD1 (6 bases). The CDR3 runs to 16 residues. The germline V gene encodes CDR1 SGHRS and CDR2 YFSETQ. Trimming removed 3 bases at V and 7 bases at J, with 17 bases between. This CDR3 reads CASSSTGREGNSPLHF. In DNA, the CDR3 is TGCGCCAGCAGCTCAACAGGGCGAGAGGGAAATTCACCCCTCCACTTT.

This clone was seen just once. The gene calls are TRBV28 and TRBJ2-7; D is perhaps TRBD2 (5 bases). V was shortened by 2 bases and J by 8 bases, with 16 bases between the two germline ends. The CDR3 totals 14 residues. Germline lookup yields CDR1 MDHEN and CDR2 SYDVKM. CDR3 protein: CASSLGAARAQQYF. In nucleotides, the CDR3 is TGTGCCAGCAGTTTAGGAGCGGCGAGGGCGCAGCAGTACTTC.

V and J are TRBV4-1 and TRBJ2-1; D possibly corresponds to TRBD1 (6 bases). This CDR3 is built from 16 residues. The V and J ends lost 0 bases and 7 bases respectively, with 16 bases between them. Germline loops: CDR1 MGHRA, CDR2 YSYEKL. The chain's CDR3 is CASSQDPGLGANEQFF. The CDR3, as DNA: TGCGCCAGCAGCCAAGATCCAGGTCTGGGGGCAAATGAGCAGTTCTTC.

The chain carries TRBV7-9 and TRBJ1-1; D gene ambiguous. Trimming left V 5 bases short and J 1 base short, with 11 bases between. From germline, CDR1 is SEHNR and CDR2 FQNEAQ (reference sequence). The CDR3 consists of 14 residues. In nucleotides, the CDR3 is TGTGCCAGCAGCCCGGGAAAGGGGAACACTGAAGCTTTCTTT. Translated, it gives CASSPGKGNTEAFF.

This chain joins TRBV5-1 and TRBJ1-1; 7 nucleotides agree with TRBD1. The CDR3 sequence is 13 residues long. Trimming cost V 4 bases and J 3 bases; bases outside gene matches: 3. The germline gives CDR1 SGHRS, CDR2 YFSETQ. The CDR3 loop is CASSSTGDTEAFF. In DNA, the CDR3 is TGCGCCAGCAGCAGCACAGGGGACACTGAAGCTTTCTTT.

In this sample, this clone turned up once. This chain links TRBV15 with TRBJ1-2; 9 bases align to TRBD1. V was pared by 3 bases and J by 0 bases, with 5 bases of the junction left unmatched. The CDR3 extends over 16 amino acids. Germline lookup yields CDR1 LNHNV and CDR2 YYDKDF (reference sequence). CDR3 residues: CATSRGQGKANYGYTF. In DNA form, the CDR3 reads TGTGCCACCAGCAGGGGACAGGGAAAAGCTAACTATGGCTACACCTTC.

The genes are TRBV6-2 or TRBV6-3 and TRBJ1-3; D uncertain. CDR3 length equals 14 residues. Deletions cut 4 bases from V and 0 bases from J, with 7 bases between. CDR1 is MNHEY, CDR2 SVGEGT, per germline. The CDR3 region has the DNA TGTGCCAGCAGTTCGGGAGGCTCTGGAAACACCATATATTTT. Protein sequence: CASSSGGSGNTIYF.